The 22 T cell receptor beta chains presented below share a single source sample, sequenced in a study of Tregs in tolerant kidney transplant recipients. The table came from immunoSEQ multiplex PCR; TCRdb's copy has only in-frame clones and leaves some out. This sample carries 110,000 or so clones, roughly nine tenths of them seen once, and the ten largest clones take roughly 0.63%. The sample was CD4+ T cells from blood. These receptor sequences come from a human donor in good health.

The chain couples TRBV18 to TRBJ1-2; D remains ambiguous. Germline CDR1 KGHSH, CDR2 LQKENI. The V end was cut by 3 bases, the J end by 0 bases, with 8 bases between. The CDR3 covers 14 residues. CDR3 in DNA: TGTGCCAGCTCACCCGTAGGCACTAACTATGGCTACACCTTC. Translating gives CASSPVGTNYGYTF.

V is TRBV27 and J is TRBJ1-5; possibly TRBD1 for D (6 bases). The CDR3 consists of 15 residues. V was clipped by 6 bases and J by 2 bases, with 14 bases between them. The V gene's germline CDR1 is MNHEY and CDR2 SMNVEV (reference sequence). CDR3 sequence: CASRPQGFGNQPQHF. CDR3 in DNA: TGTGCCAGCAGGCCACAGGGCTTCGGCAATCAGCCCCAGCATTTT.

The CDR3 DNA sequence: TGTGCCAGCAGTGAAGGACTAGCGGGAGGTGGAGAGACCCAGTACTTC. Its protein product is CASSEGLAGGGETQYF. The rearrangement links TRBV6-1 to TRBJ2-5; 13 bases are shared with TRBD2. The CDR3 spans 16 residues. The J segment lost 4 bases and the V segment lost 1 base, leaving 3 bases of the junction unmatched. Germline CDR1 reads MNHNS; CDR2 reads SASEGT.

This rearrangement joins TRBV5-3 to TRBJ1-5, with a weak D call TRBD1 (5 bases). TRBV5-3 is an open reading frame whose function is uncertain. The CDR3 consists of 15 residues. Trimming took 4 bases from V and 0 from J, leaving 11 bases between them. The chain's CDR3 is CARSDGTYSNQPQHF. The CDR3 DNA sequence: TGTGCCAGAAGCGATGGGACTTATAGCAATCAGCCCCAGCATTTT.

The V gene is TRBV11-3, the J gene TRBJ2-7; D gene unclear. This CDR3 is 15 amino acids long. V was trimmed by 3 bases and J by 0 bases, leaving 12 bases between them. Germline CDR1 SGHNT, CDR2 YENEEA. The chain's CDR3 is CASSLMVTSSYEQYF. In DNA form, the CDR3 reads TGTGCCAGCAGCTTGATGGTCACAAGCTCCTACGAGCAGTACTTC.

The rearrangement uses TRBV10-3 and TRBJ2-3; D unresolved. CDR3 size: 16 residues. Germline CDR1 is ENHRY and CDR2 is SYGVKD. Trimming removed 1 base at V and 0 bases at J, with 11 bases between. CDR3 bases: TGTGCCATCAGTGAGTTCGGCAGGAAAAGCACAGATACGCAGTATTTT. Its protein product is CAISEFGRKSTDTQYF.

This sequence joins TRBV5-1 and TRBJ1-1; a possible D gene is TRBD1 (6 bases). The CDR3 covers 17 residues. V lost 4 bases and J 0 bases, leaving 19 bases between the germline ends. Germline-derived CDR1 and CDR2 are SGHRS and YFSETQ. The chain's CDR3 is CASSGRGARPLNTEAFF. The CDR3 DNA follows: TGCGCCAGCAGCGGAAGGGGGGCCCGGCCCTTGAACACTGAAGCTTTCTTT. The complete variable domain, with remaining parts taken from reference TRBV5-1 and TRBJ1-1, reads KAGVTQTPRYLIKTRGQQVTLSCSPISGHRSVSWYQQTPGQGLQFLFEYFSETQRNKGNFPGRFSGRQFSNSRSEMNVSTLELGDSALYLCASSGRGARPLNTEAFFGQGTRLTVV.

This clone was seen once. The rearrangement uses TRBV7-2 and TRBJ1-5; no reliable D call. The CDR3 spans 12 residues. Germline-derived CDR1 and CDR2 are SGHTA and FQGNSA. V shed 2 bases and J shed 7 bases, with 6 bases lying between them. Here the CDR3 reads CASSLYSQPQHF. The CDR3 coding sequence is TGTGCCAGCAGCTTATATAGCCAGCCCCAGCATTTT. Complete variable domain (other parts from reference TRBV7-2 and TRBJ1-5): GAGVSQSPSNKVTEKGKDVELRCDPISGHTALYWYRQSLGQGLEFLIYFQGNSAPDKSGLPSDRFSAERTGGSVSTLTIQRTQQEDSAVYLCASSLYSQPQHFGDGTRLSIL.

In its sample, this clone was seen a few times. This chain links TRBV2 with TRBJ1-1; D unclear. Between the trimmed V and J ends, which lost 9 bases and 5 bases, there was a span of 13 bases. The CDR3 is made up of 12 amino acids. CDR1 SNHLY and CDR2 FYNNEI come from the germline V gene. The CDR3 reads CARRELGTEAFF. As DNA, the CDR3 is TGTGCCAGAAGGGAGTTAGGGACTGAAGCTTTCTTT.

The chain employs TRBV7-3 and TRBJ1-3, with a possible D match to TRBD1 (5 bases). The V end was cut by 2 bases, the J end by 4 bases, with 12 bases between. CDR1 is SGHTA, CDR2 FQGTGA, per germline. The CDR3 extends over 15 amino acids. The DNA of the CDR3 is TGTGCCAGCAGCTTACAGTCGACAGCGGGAAACACCATATATTTT. Amino acids: CASSLQSTAGNTIYF.

The gene calls are TRBV2 and TRBJ2-3, with unresolved D. The CDR3 has 13 amino acids. Trimming took off 7 bases at V and 6 bases at J, with 14 bases between the two ends. CDR1 SNHLY and CDR2 FYNNEI come from the germline V gene. This CDR3 is CASNPGLTDTQYF. CDR3 bases: TGTGCCAGCAACCCCGGTCTTACTGATACGCAGTATTTT.

The chain joins TRBV5-1 to TRBJ1-1, with unresolved D. Germline CDR1 reads SGHRS; CDR2 reads YFSETQ. CDR3 length: 14 residues. The V gene lost 2 bases and the J gene lost 4 bases, with 12 bases spanning the gap. The CDR3 nucleotides read TGCGCCAGCAGCTTTCAGCCTTCGAGCACTGAAGCTTTCTTT. It codes for CASSFQPSSTEAFF.

This chain links TRBV6-5 with TRBJ2-7; 7 nucleotides match TRBD1. Per the germline V gene, CDR1 is MNHEY and CDR2 is SVGAGI. This CDR3 comprises 14 residues. V was clipped by 2 bases and J by 3 bases; unmatched bases: 4. This CDR3 is CASSYDRVRYEQYF. For the CDR3, the DNA is TGTGCCAGCAGTTACGACAGGGTCCGCTACGAGCAGTACTTC.

The chain has TRBV6-6 and TRBJ2-3; D is undetermined. This CDR3 comprises 13 residues. V was trimmed by 0 bases and J by 6 bases, leaving 7 bases between them. Germline-derived CDR1 and CDR2 are MNHNY and SVGAGI (reference sequence). The DNA for the CDR3 is TGTGCCAGCAGTTACTCGATGAAGGATACGCAGTATTTT. The encoded protein is CASSYSMKDTQYF.

The rearrangement uses TRBV11-3 and TRBJ2-7, with D perhaps being TRBD1 or TRBD2 (5 bases each). Trimming left V 1 base short and J 0 bases short, with 10 bases between. In germline, CDR1 is SGHNT, CDR2 YENEEA. The CDR3 covers 15 residues. The CDR3 sequence: CASSLGDGVSYEQYF. The CDR3 DNA reads as TGTGCCAGCAGCTTAGGGGACGGGGTCTCCTACGAGCAGTACTTC.

This sequence joins TRBV25-1 and TRBJ2-5; D is unresolved. CDR3 size: 13 residues. Germline V gives CDR1 MGHDK, CDR2 SYGVNS. V lost 4 bases, J lost 5 bases, and 11 bases lay in between. Here the CDR3 DNA reads TGTGCCAGCAGTGTCCTGGGCTGGGAGACCCAGTACTTC. It is translated as CASSVLGWETQYF.

The V and J genes are TRBV11-2 and TRBJ1-2; D may be TRBD1 (5 bases). Between the trimmed V and J ends, which lost 6 bases and 8 bases, there was a span of 19 bases. CDR1 SGHAT and CDR2 FQNNGV come from the germline V gene. The CDR3 length is 14 residues. The CDR3 DNA reads TGTGCCAGCAGGCCCCTAAGGGGATCAAGAGGCTACACCTTC. It translates to CASRPLRGSRGYTF. Combining the CDR3 with reference TRBV11-2 and TRBJ1-2 gives the whole variable domain EAGVAQSPRYKIIEKRQSVAFWCNPISGHATLYWYQQILGQGPKLLIQFQNNGVVDDSQLPKDRFSAERLKGVDSTLKIQPAKLEDSAVYLCASRPLRGSRGYTFGSGTRLTVV.

This rearrangement joins TRBV19 to TRBJ1-1; possibly TRBD1 for D (6 bases). Germline values: CDR1 LNHDA, CDR2 SQIVND (reference sequence). V was cut by 6 bases and J by 1 base, with 15 bases left in between. The CDR3 spans 15 residues. The CDR3 region is CASRKGGGGNTEAFF. The CDR3 region has the DNA TGTGCCAGTAGGAAGGGGGGCGGAGGGAACACTGAAGCTTTCTTT.

V and J are TRBV18 and TRBJ2-5, with TRBD1 identical over 11 bases. V gave up 2 bases and J gave up 2 bases; unmatched junction bases: 7. The germline V gene encodes CDR1 KGHSH and CDR2 LQKENI. This CDR3 contains 17 residues. The CDR3 DNA follows: TGTGCCAGCTCACCATTGGGACAGGGGGGACGACAAGAGACCCAGTACTTC. This encodes CASSPLGQGGRQETQYF.

The rearrangement uses TRBV11-2 and TRBJ2-7; TRBD1 matches 8 bases. J was trimmed by 2 bases and V by 5 bases; bases with no gene match: 5. The germline CDR1 and CDR2 sequences are SGHAT and FQNNGV. CDR3 length: 14 residues. The CDR3 region is CASSPKTGAYEQYF. The CDR3 DNA sequence: TGTGCCAGCAGCCCGAAGACAGGGGCCTACGAGCAGTACTTC.

In its sample, this clone was seen once. This chain joins TRBV28 and TRBJ1-1; D gene ambiguous. The germline V gene encodes CDR1 MDHEN and CDR2 SYDVKM. V was pared by 5 bases and J by 5 bases, with 9 bases between. CDR3 length: 12 residues. The CDR3, as DNA: TGTGCCAGCAGTCACCGCCTGACTGAAGCTTTCTTT. It specifies CASSHRLTEAFF.

The rearrangement joins TRBV5-1 to TRBJ1-1, with no clear D. Per the germline V gene, CDR1 is SGHRS and CDR2 is YFSETQ. The ends were cut back, 5 bases at V and 5 bases at J, with 13 bases in the middle. The CDR3 totals 13 residues. The CDR3 DNA reads TGCGCCAGCAGGGGAGAGTGGTGGACTGAAGCTTTCTTT. As protein: CASRGEWWTEAFF. Supplemented by reference TRBV5-1 and TRBJ1-1, the full variable domain reads KAGVTQTPRYLIKTRGQQVTLSCSPISGHRSVSWYQQTPGQGLQFLFEYFSETQRNKGNFPGRFSGRQFSNSRSEMNVSTLELGDSALYLCASRGEWWTEAFFGQGTRLTVV.